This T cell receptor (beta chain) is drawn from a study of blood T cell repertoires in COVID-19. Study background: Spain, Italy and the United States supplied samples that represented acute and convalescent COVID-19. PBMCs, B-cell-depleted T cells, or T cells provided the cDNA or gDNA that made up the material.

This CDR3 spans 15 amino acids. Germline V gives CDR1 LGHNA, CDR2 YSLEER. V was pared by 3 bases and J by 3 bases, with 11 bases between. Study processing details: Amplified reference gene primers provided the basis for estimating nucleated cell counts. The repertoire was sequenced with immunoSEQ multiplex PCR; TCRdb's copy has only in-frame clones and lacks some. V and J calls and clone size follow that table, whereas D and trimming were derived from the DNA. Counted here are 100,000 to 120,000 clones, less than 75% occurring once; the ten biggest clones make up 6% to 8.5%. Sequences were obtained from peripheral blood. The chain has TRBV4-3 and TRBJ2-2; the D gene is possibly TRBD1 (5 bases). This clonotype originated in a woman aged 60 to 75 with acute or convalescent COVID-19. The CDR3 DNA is TGCGCCAGCAGCCAGCAGGGAAGGGACACCGGGGAGCTGTTTTTT. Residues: CASSQQGRDTGELFF.